The TCR beta chain described here comes from a study of T cells in Graves' hyperthyroidism and ophthalmopathy. This CDR3 spans 15 amino acids. In germline, CDR1 is DFQATT, CDR2 SNEGSKA (reference sequence). V was cut by 0 bases and J by 0 bases, with 12 bases left in between. Graves' hyperthyroidism was deemed stable absent ophthalmopathy progression within 18 months. Patients were excluded for uncontrolled infection, other autoimmune disease, pregnancy or lactation. Regions amplified from RNA transcripts were the TCR beta CDR3 regions. Carried out on the TCR CDR3, a first-round RT-PCR used the HTBI primer set. TCRdb reprocessed the multiplex PCR reads with MiXCR, giving one entry per CDR3 protein. The repertoire holds around 420,000 distinct CDR3 sequences, with approximately 14% as singletons. The table lists this clonotype with a few counts. This may be a read error, as it is one base from a much larger clone. This likely comes from a read error, as the CDR3 has no conserved phenylalanine or tryptophan at its end.

Sequenced material: blood. The V call is TRBV20-1, the J call TRBJ2-7; TRBD1 or TRBD2 may be the D gene (7 bases each). The source is a woman between 18 and 29 years old with Graves' hyperthyroidism. CDR3 in DNA: TGCAGTGCTAGAGATGGGGAGGGGGCCTCCTACGAGCAGTACTCC. It yields the protein CSARDGEGASYEQYS.